This T cell receptor (beta chain) was captured by sequencing in a study of T cell changes during pregnancy in multiple sclerosis. Profiling relied on immunoSEQ multiplex PCR, and the TCRdb table lists in-frame clones only, not all of them. Of 90,000 or so clones in the sample, approximately 90% were seen once. The CDR3 is 17 residues long. Looked up from germline, CDR1 is SGDLS and CDR2 is YYNGEE. V trimming: 3 bases; J trimming: 6 bases; junction bases outside the gene matches: 12. The chain joins TRBV9 to TRBJ2-3; TRBD2 aligns across 11 bases. The sample consisted of peripheral blood, taken before pregnancy. The clonotype comes from a female donor with multiple sclerosis, enrolled in a pregnancy study. This CDR3 is CASSGRVLAGARDTQYF. The DNA of the CDR3 is TGTGCCAGCAGCGGAAGAGTACTAGCGGGGGCAAGGGATACGCAGTATTTT.